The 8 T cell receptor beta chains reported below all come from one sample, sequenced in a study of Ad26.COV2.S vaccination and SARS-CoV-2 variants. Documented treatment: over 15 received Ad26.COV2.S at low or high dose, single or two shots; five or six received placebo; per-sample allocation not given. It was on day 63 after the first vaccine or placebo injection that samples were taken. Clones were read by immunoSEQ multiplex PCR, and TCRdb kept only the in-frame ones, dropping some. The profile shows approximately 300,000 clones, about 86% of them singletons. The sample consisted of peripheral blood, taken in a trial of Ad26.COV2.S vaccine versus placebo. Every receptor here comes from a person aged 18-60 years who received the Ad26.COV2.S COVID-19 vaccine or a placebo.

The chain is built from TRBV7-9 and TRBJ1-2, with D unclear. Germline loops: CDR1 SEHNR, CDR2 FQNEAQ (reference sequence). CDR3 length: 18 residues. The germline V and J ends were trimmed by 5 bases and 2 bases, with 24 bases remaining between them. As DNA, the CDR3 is TGTGCCAGCAGCCGTAACGTATATGGAAGGACGGGAAACTATGGCTACACCTTC. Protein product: CASSRNVYGRTGNYGYTF.

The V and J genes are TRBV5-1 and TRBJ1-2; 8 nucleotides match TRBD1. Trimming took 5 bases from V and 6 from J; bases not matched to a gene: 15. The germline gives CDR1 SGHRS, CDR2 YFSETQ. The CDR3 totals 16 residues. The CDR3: CASRRDRTTNFNGYTF. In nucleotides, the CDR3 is TGCGCCAGCAGAAGGGACAGGACCACGAATTTCAATGGCTACACCTTC. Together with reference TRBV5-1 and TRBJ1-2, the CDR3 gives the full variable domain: KAGVTQTPRYLIKTRGQQVTLSCSPISGHRSVSWYQQTPGQGLQFLFEYFSETQRNKGNFPGRFSGRQFSNSRSEMNVSTLELGDSALYLCASRRDRTTNFNGYTFGSGTRLTVV.

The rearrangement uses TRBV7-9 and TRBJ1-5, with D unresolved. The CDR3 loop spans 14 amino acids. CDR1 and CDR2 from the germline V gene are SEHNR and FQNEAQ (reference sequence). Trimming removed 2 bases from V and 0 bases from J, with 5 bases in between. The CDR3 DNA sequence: TGTGCCAGCAGCTTAATGGGTAGCAATCAGCCCCAGCATTTT. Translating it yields CASSLMGSNQPQHF.

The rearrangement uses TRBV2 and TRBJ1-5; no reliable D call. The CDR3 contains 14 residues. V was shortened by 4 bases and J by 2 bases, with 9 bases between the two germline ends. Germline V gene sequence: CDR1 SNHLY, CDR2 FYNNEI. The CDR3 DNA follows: TGTGCCAGCAGTGGTGCGGTAGGCAATCAGCCCCAGCATTTT. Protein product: CASSGAVGNQPQHF.

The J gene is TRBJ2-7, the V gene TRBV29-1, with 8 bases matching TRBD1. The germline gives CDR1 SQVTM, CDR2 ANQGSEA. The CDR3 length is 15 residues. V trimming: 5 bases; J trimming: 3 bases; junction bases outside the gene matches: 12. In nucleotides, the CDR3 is TGCAGCGTTCAAGGACAGGGCCAGACTGGCTACGAGCAGTACTTC. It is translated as CSVQGQGQTGYEQYF.

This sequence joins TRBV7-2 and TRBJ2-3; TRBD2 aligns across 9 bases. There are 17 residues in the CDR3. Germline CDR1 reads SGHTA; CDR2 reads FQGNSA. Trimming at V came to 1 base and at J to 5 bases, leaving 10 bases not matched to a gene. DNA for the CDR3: TGTGCCAGCAGCTTAGTCCGGGCGGGGGGGCCTAGAGATACGCAGTATTTT. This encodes CASSLVRAGGPRDTQYF.

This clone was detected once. The CDR3 spells CASSLAGGGEDTQYF. For the CDR3, the DNA is TGTGCCAGCAGCCTCGCGGGGGGCGGGGAAGATACGCAGTATTTT. This chain uses TRBV3-1 (or the pseudogene TRBV3-2) with TRBJ2-3; TRBD2 matches at 8 bases. The V segment lost 4 bases and the J segment 5 bases; nucleotides outside the gene matches: 8. There are 15 residues in the CDR3. Germline loops: CDR1 LGHDT, CDR2 YNNKEL (reference sequence).

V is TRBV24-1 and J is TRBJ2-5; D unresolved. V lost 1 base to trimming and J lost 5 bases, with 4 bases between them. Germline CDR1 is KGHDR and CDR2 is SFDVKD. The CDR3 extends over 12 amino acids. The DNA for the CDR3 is TGTGCCACCAGTGATTTATATGAGACCCAGTACTTC. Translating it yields CATSDLYETQYF.